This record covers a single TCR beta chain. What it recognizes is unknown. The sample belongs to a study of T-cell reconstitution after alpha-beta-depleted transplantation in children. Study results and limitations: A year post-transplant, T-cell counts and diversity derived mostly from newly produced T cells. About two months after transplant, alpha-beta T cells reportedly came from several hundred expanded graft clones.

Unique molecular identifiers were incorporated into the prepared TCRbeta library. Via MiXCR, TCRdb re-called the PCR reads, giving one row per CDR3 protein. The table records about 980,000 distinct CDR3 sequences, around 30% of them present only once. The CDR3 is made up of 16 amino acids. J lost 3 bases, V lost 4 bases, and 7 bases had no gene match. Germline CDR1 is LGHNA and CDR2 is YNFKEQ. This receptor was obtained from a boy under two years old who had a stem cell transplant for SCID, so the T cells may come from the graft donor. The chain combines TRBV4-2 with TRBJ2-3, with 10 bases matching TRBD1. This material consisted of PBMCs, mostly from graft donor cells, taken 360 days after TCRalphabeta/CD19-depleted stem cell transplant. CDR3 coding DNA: TGTGCCAGCAGCCGCTACCGGGACAGGGGTACAGATACGCAGTATTTT. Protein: CASSRYRDRGTDTQYF.